These 17 T cell receptor beta chains were all obtained from the same sample, sequenced in a study of regulatory T cells in long-lasting Graves disease. The time point denotes: newly diagnosed GD, antithyroid drugs for less than 3 months. After RNA was extracted from PBMCs, the TCR library was made from it. Researchers made TCR beta libraries by using iRepertoire HTBI primers and running Arm-PCR on CDR3 regions. TCRdb called the multiplex PCR reads again in MiXCR, with one record for every CDR3 protein. The sample lists roughly 560,000 distinct CDR3 sequences, 12% occurring once. This sample also appeared in a second study, on T cells in Graves' hyperthyroidism and ophthalmopathy.

The sequenced sample was peripheral blood mononuclear cells (PBMCs), obtained at new diagnosis, from a patient treated with antithyroid drugs. Receptors were obtained from a woman in her thirties with Graves disease.

The V gene is TRBV4-1, the J gene TRBJ1-6; no clear D gene. Trimming pared 4 bases from V and 14 bases from J, leaving 15 bases between. From germline, CDR1 is MGHRA and CDR2 YSYEKL. This CDR3 region has 13 residues. CDR3 sequence: CASSPLWVRALHF. The CDR3 coding sequence is TGCGCCAGCAGCCCCCTGTGGGTCCGAGCCCTCCACTTT.

This clonotype was observed a handful of times. The missing conserved phenylalanine or tryptophan at the end of this CDR3 makes a read error likely. This chain uses TRBV20-1 with TRBJ1-2; 9 bases fit TRBD1. Germline loops: CDR1 DFQATT, CDR2 SNEGSKA (reference sequence). V trimming: 0 bases; J trimming: 4 bases; junction bases outside the gene matches: 3. CDR3 length: 14 amino acids. CDR3 bases: TGCAGTGCTAGAGATACAGGGGGCGGCTATGGCTACACCTCC. Translation gives CSARDTGGGYGYTS.

This clonotype came up a few times. The J gene is TRBJ2-1, the V gene TRBV11-2; weak D call: TRBD2 (6 bases). The CDR3 length is 15 residues. Per the germline V gene, CDR1 is SGHAT and CDR2 is FQNNGV. Trimming removed 5 bases at V and 1 base at J, with 12 bases between. CDR3 in DNA: TGTGCCAGCAGCCCCCGGGCGGGGTCCTACAATGAGCAGTTCTTC. Its protein is CASSPRAGSYNEQFF.

This clonotype was found many times. V and J are TRBV7-9 and TRBJ2-7, with D possibly being TRBD2 (5 bases). The germline V gene encodes CDR1 SEHNR and CDR2 FQNEAQ (reference sequence). V gave up 2 bases and J gave up 0 bases, with 8 bases separating them. The CDR3 has 14 amino acids. The CDR3 region is CASSLPGISYEQYF. The DNA for the CDR3 is TGTGCCAGCAGCTTACCCGGGATCTCCTACGAGCAGTACTTC.

This sequence joins TRBV28 and TRBJ2-1, with 15 bases matching TRBD2. Germline CDR1 reads MDHEN; CDR2 reads SYDVKM. The CDR3 extends over 18 amino acids. J was trimmed by 10 bases and V by 6 bases; bases with no gene match: 16. The CDR3 protein is CASSSLGLAGGRSYEQFF. The CDR3 DNA is TGTGCCAGCAGCTCTTTAGGACTAGCGGGAGGGAGGTCCTACGAGCAGTTCTTC.

Comments on this clonotype: A much larger clone lies one base from this, so it may be a read error. V and J are TRBV15 and TRBJ2-3, with 7 bases matching TRBD2. Germline-derived CDR1 and CDR2 are LNHNV and YYDKDF (reference sequence). J lost 4 bases, V lost 3 bases, and 10 bases had no gene match. The CDR3 contains 16 residues. CDR3 region: CATSSVFVGGPDTQYF. The CDR3 DNA sequence: TGTGCCACCAGCAGCGTTTTCGTGGGAGGGCCAGATACGCAGTATTTT.

This chain links TRBV27 with TRBJ2-2, with no clear D. Germline V gene sequence: CDR1 MNHEY, CDR2 SMNVEV (reference sequence). CDR3 length: 13 amino acids. V was trimmed by 8 bases and J by 0 bases, leaving 7 bases between them. The CDR3 reads CASARSNTGELFF. DNA for the CDR3: TGTGCCAGCGCTCGTTCGAACACCGGGGAGCTGTTTTTT.

This clonotype was found many times. This chain uses TRBV6-2 or TRBV6-3 with TRBJ2-3, with TRBD1 identical over 8 bases. V was pared by 6 bases and J by 1 base, with 3 bases of the junction left unmatched. The CDR3 is made up of 14 amino acids. Germline CDR1 is MNHEY and CDR2 is SVGEGT. The CDR3 protein is CASRADRGTDTQYF. Here the CDR3 DNA reads TGTGCCAGCAGAGCGGACAGGGGCACAGATACGCAGTATTTT.

This clonotype has only a few counts. One junction end does not reproduce the germline sequence, and a read error may be involved. The rearrangement uses TRBV7-7 and TRBJ1-1; tentative D call: TRBD1 (5 bases). The CDR3 has 17 amino acids. The germline gives CDR1 SSHAT, CDR2 FNYEAQ (reference sequence). The CDR3: CASSFGRWDGLRTEAFF. In DNA form, the CDR3 reads TGTGCTAGCAGCTTCGGTCGATGGGACGGACTCCGCACTGAAGCTTTCTTT. Full variable domain (missing parts from reference TRBV7-7 and TRBJ1-1): GAGVSQSPRYKVTKRGQDVTLRCDPISSHATLYWYQQALGQGPEFLTYFNYEAQPDKSGLPSDRFSAERPEGSISTLTIQRTEQRDSAMYRCASSFGRWDGLRTEAFFGQGTRLTVV.

This clonotype was detected many times. The J gene is TRBJ1-1, the V gene TRBV18; 7 bases line up with TRBD1. There are 15 residues in the CDR3. Germline V gene data show CDR1 as KGHSH and CDR2 as LQKENI. Trimming removed 3 bases from V and 0 bases from J; junction bases left unmatched: 4. The CDR3 DNA follows: TGTGCCAGCTCACCTGGACAGGTTATGAACACTGAAGCTTTCTTT. This codes for CASSPGQVMNTEAFF.

The V call is TRBV11-3, the J call TRBJ2-1, with 8 bases that match TRBD1. The J call could be wrong; TRBJ2-5 is a better fit for the DNA end. Germline CDR1 and CDR2: SGHNT and YENEEA. The CDR3 is 14 residues long. The CDR3 protein is CASSRWTGQETQYF. Written as DNA, the CDR3 is TGTGCCAGCAGCAGATGGACAGGGCAAGAGACCCAGTACTTC.

This CDR3 reads CASSLNRGHYGYTF. Here the CDR3 DNA reads TGTGCCAGCAGTCTAAACAGGGGGCACTATGGCTACACCTTC. The chain combines TRBV6-1 with TRBJ1-2; TRBD1 matches at 9 bases. CDR1 is MNHNS and CDR2 is SASEGT in the germline V gene. The J segment lost 3 bases and the V segment lost 5 bases, leaving 4 bases of the junction unmatched. This CDR3 comprises 14 residues.

A few counts support this clonotype. This sequence joins TRBV20-1 and TRBJ1-2; D ambiguous. Germline V gene data show CDR1 as DFQATT and CDR2 as SNEGSKA (reference sequence). The CDR3 runs to 13 residues. The ends were cut back, 6 bases at V and 4 bases at J, with 15 bases in the middle. This chain's CDR3 is CSASQGQAYGYTF. CDR3 nucleotide sequence: TGCAGTGCCAGCCAAGGCCAAGCCTATGGCTACACCTTC.

The chain couples TRBV13 to TRBJ1-2; tentative D call: TRBD1 (5 bases). Germline V gives CDR1 PRHDT, CDR2 FYEKMQ (reference sequence). V was shortened by 5 bases and J by 3 bases, with 16 bases between the two germline ends. This CDR3 region has 15 residues. CDR3 region: CASSQTGVGYYGYTF. The CDR3 nucleotides read TGTGCCAGCAGCCAAACGGGGGTCGGATACTATGGCTACACCTTC. The whole variable domain, remainder taken from reference TRBV13 and TRBJ1-2, is AAGVIQSPRHLIKEKRETATLKCYPIPRHDTVYWYQQGPGQDPQFLISFYEKMQSDKGSIPDRFSAQQFSDYHSELNMSSLELGDSALYFCASSQTGVGYYGYTFGSGTRLTVV.

This clonotype has at least ten counts. The gene calls are TRBV19 and TRBJ2-7, with 9 bases matching TRBD2. The CDR3 has 16 residues. V lost 2 bases and J lost 3; bases outside the gene matches: 8. Germline V gene sequence: CDR1 LNHDA, CDR2 SQIVND (reference sequence). The CDR3 loop reads CASSISLLAGSYEQYF. The CDR3 DNA follows: TGTGCCAGTAGTATATCGCTCCTAGCGGGAAGCTACGAGCAGTACTTC.

V and J are TRBV7-9 and TRBJ2-1; tentative D call: TRBD2 (5 bases). Germline loops: CDR1 SEHNR, CDR2 FQNEAQ (reference sequence). This CDR3 region has 17 residues. Trimming pared 1 base from V and 8 bases from J, leaving 21 bases between. The CDR3 bases are TGTGCCAGCAGCTTAGAAGGAGTATGGAGCCCGAGGGATGAGCAGTTCTTC. Its protein is CASSLEGVWSPRDEQFF.

A note on this clonotype: This sequence may be a read error, since a much larger clone differs from it by one base. The chain combines TRBV12-3 or TRBV12-4 with TRBJ2-3; 8 nucleotides line up with TRBD2. This CDR3 has 16 amino acids. Germline trimming cut 5 bases from V and 2 bases from J; bases unmatched to any gene: 9. The CDR3 loop is CASSRGLEPHTDTQYF. The CDR3 nucleotides are TGTGCCAGCAGTCGGGGACTAGAGCCCCACACAGATACGCAGTATTTT.